Shown below are 3 T cell receptor beta chains from a single sample sequenced in a study of shared clonotypes between healthy human individuals. The repertoire was sequenced with immunoSEQ multiplex PCR; TCRdb's copy has only in-frame clones and lacks some. The profile shows roughly 700,000 clones, 80% to 95% of them singletons. Material: memory CD8+ T cells from PBMCs. Subset reported: CD45RO+ cells pooled with CCR7-negative TemRA cells. These receptors were collected from a man aged 18 to 30 in good health. Some clones in this sample may be carry-over from other donors' samples.

The chain links TRBV7-9 to TRBJ1-2; tentative D call: TRBD1 (6 bases). The CDR3 length is 14 residues. Per germline, CDR1 SEHNR and CDR2 FQNEAQ (reference sequence). The V end lost 10 bases, the J end lost 0 bases, and 15 bases lay between the germline ends. The CDR3 spells CAIDLRTANYGYTF. Here the CDR3 DNA reads TGTGCCATCGACCTACGGACAGCTAACTATGGCTACACCTTC.

In its sample, this clone was seen once. The chain carries TRBV7-9 and TRBJ2-1, with 8 bases lining up with TRBD1. The CDR3 length is 15 residues. Looked up from germline, CDR1 is SEHNR and CDR2 is FQNEAQ (reference sequence). Trimming removed 2 bases from V and 5 bases from J; junction bases left unmatched: 5. The CDR3 region is CASSLTDRANNEQFF. The CDR3 bases are TGTGCCAGCAGCTTAACGGACAGGGCGAACAATGAGCAGTTCTTC.

The chain recombines TRBV7-9 with TRBJ2-1; 15 bases agree with TRBD2. Trimming at V came to 5 bases and at J to 12 bases, leaving 5 bases not matched to a gene. CDR1 SEHNR and CDR2 FQNEAQ come from the germline V gene (reference sequence). The CDR3 loop spans 14 amino acids. The CDR3 DNA reads as TGTGCCAGCAGCATCCCGGGACTAGCGGGAGGGCAGTTCTTC. It specifies CASSIPGLAGGQFF.